The T cell receptor (beta chain) described here comes from a study of blood T cell repertoires in COVID-19. This study enrolled people aged 18 to 89 from under 25 US geographic areas. Germline loops: CDR1 SNHLY, CDR2 FYNNEI. J gave up 3 bases and V 4 bases, and 2 bases lay outside the gene matches. The CDR3 extends over 13 amino acids. This clone was detected once. At the DNA level, this CDR3 is encoded by other sequences in the same sample as well. Only in-frame clones appear in the TCRdb table, and some are missing; sequencing was by immunoSEQ multiplex PCR. This repertoire shows 250,000 or so clones, 80% to 90% found once; its top ten account for approximately 2%.

The sequenced material came from PBMCs or T cells enriched from blood (not recorded which). The chain uses TRBV2 and TRBJ1-1; 7 bases agree with TRBD1. The receptor was derived from a woman aged 45-59 years who had recovered from COVID-19. DNA of the CDR3: TGTGCCAGCAGTGGGCAGGGGGACACTGAAGCTTTCTTT. Protein: CASSGQGDTEAFF.